The 24 T cell receptor beta chains below all came from one sample that was sequenced in a study of post-analysis software for immune sequencing data. Their specific antigens are unknown. Whole-study findings and limits: Roughly five TRBV segments appeared more often in patients than in controls, and TRBV5-6, TRBV5-1 and TRBV20-1 were among these.

Built from TCR beta cDNA, the libraries had unique molecular identifiers in them. TCRdb re-called the PCR reads through MiXCR, storing one row per CDR3 protein. The sample holds 820,000 or so distinct CDR3 sequences, roughly 50% seen once. The specimen sequenced was blood. The receptors come from a girl aged 5 to 17 with multiple sclerosis.

The V and J genes are TRBV7-2 and TRBJ2-3; D gene uncertain. CDR3 length: 13 residues. Germline V gene sequence: CDR1 SGHTA, CDR2 FQGNSA. Trimming removed 1 base at V and 6 bases at J, with 8 bases between. CDR3 DNA sequence: TGTGCCAGCAGCTTAGAGCCCCCGGATACGCAGTATTTT. Translating gives CASSLEPPDTQYF.

This clonotype was seen a few times. The CDR3, as DNA: TGCAGCGTTGAAATCGCCACCGAAGAGACCCAGTACTTC. Translated, it gives CSVEIATEETQYF. The chain couples TRBV29-1 to TRBJ2-7; D uncertain. The J call may be incorrect, as the DNA end agrees better with TRBJ2-5. The CDR3 runs to 13 residues. Germline CDR1 is SQVTM and CDR2 is ANQGSEA.

The chain uses TRBV7-2 and TRBJ1-1; tentative D call: TRBD1 (5 bases). The CDR3 is 13 residues long. Germline V gene lookup returns CDR1 SGHTA and CDR2 FQGNSA. Trimming pared 6 bases from V and 1 base from J, leaving 9 bases between. The CDR3 sequence is CASREGANTEAFF. The CDR3 bases are TGTGCCAGCAGGGAAGGGGCGAACACTGAAGCTTTCTTT.

The chain joins TRBV9 to TRBJ2-1, with D possibly called TRBD1 or TRBD2 (5 bases each). The V end was cut by 3 bases, the J end by 5 bases, with 18 bases between. In germline, CDR1 is SGDLS, CDR2 YYNGEE. CDR3 size: 16 residues. The CDR3 loop reads CASSAPGPTPNNEQFF. CDR3 DNA: TGTGCCAGCAGCGCCCCGGGACCCACCCCGAACAATGAGCAGTTCTTC.

This clonotype has only a few counts. This chain joins TRBV27 and TRBJ2-1, with D tentatively TRBD2 (6 bases). The CDR3 contains 19 residues. Germline V lookup: CDR1 MNHEY, CDR2 SMNVEV (reference sequence). The V gene lost 6 bases and the J gene lost 2 bases, with 26 bases spanning the gap. CDR3 sequence reads: CASSSVVAERELPYNEQFF. The CDR3 DNA reads TGTGCCAGCAGCAGCGTGGTAGCGGAGAGGGAATTACCCTACAATGAGCAGTTCTTC.

A few counts support this clonotype. The rearrangement links TRBV20-1 to TRBJ2-3; 15 bases match TRBD2. This CDR3 has 18 residues. Per the germline V gene, CDR1 is DFQATT and CDR2 is SNEGSKA (reference sequence). Germline trimming cut 5 bases from V and 2 bases from J; bases unmatched to any gene: 11. The DNA for the CDR3 is TGCAGTGCTTCGGGGACTAGCGGGAGGCAACTTCCCACAGATACGCAGTATTTT. Its translation: CSASGTSGRQLPTDTQYF.

This chain joins TRBV12-3 or TRBV12-4 and TRBJ2-1, with 7 bases that match TRBD1. This CDR3 has 18 residues. V lost 3 bases, J lost 0 bases, and 11 bases stayed unmatched. CDR3 nucleotides: TGTGCCAGCAGTTTGGGTGAATACAGGGGTATCTCCTACAATGAGCAGTTCTTC. This gives the protein CASSLGEYRGISYNEQFF.

The chain joins TRBV6-5 to TRBJ1-1, with D perhaps TRBD1 (6 bases). This CDR3 comprises 14 residues. Germline V gene data show CDR1 as MNHEY and CDR2 as SVGAGI. The V and J ends lost 1 base and 7 bases respectively, with 13 bases between them. The CDR3 DNA reads as TGTGCCAGCAGTTACTACTCGGGGGCAGGTGAAGCTTTCTTT. It codes for CASSYYSGAGEAFF.

V usage is TRBV7-2 and J usage is TRBJ1-2; the match to TRBD1 covers 7 bases. With 5 bases clipped from V and 11 bases from J, the junction kept 14 bases outside the gene matches. Germline lookup yields CDR1 SGHTA and CDR2 FQGNSA. The CDR3 length is 14 residues. For the CDR3, the DNA is TGTGCCAGCAGCAACACCCATCCGGGACAGAAGTACACCTTC. Protein product: CASSNTHPGQKYTF.

The chain uses TRBV20-1 and TRBJ2-7; 7 bases map to TRBD1. CDR1 is DFQATT and CDR2 is SNEGSKA in the germline V gene (reference sequence). V shed 4 bases and J 6 bases; nucleotides not matched to a gene: 15. The CDR3 consists of 15 residues. The CDR3 bases are TGCAGTGCTACTCCGGGACAGACCCTAATTGGCGAGCAGTACTTC. Encoded protein: CSATPGQTLIGEQYF.

V and J are TRBV9 and TRBJ2-4; no firm D call. This CDR3 spans 14 amino acids. Trimming shortened V by 1 base and J by 0 bases, and 5 bases separated the two germline ends. Germline V gives CDR1 SGDLS, CDR2 YYNGEE. This CDR3 reads CASSVTGAKNIQYF. As DNA, the CDR3 is TGTGCCAGCAGCGTAACGGGAGCCAAAAACATTCAGTACTTC.

In its sample, this clonotype was seen once. The V and J genes are TRBV6-5 and TRBJ1-2; 7 nucleotides match TRBD1. Per germline, CDR1 MNHEY and CDR2 SVGAGI. CDR3 size: 14 residues. The ends lost 6 bases at V and 5 bases at J; junction bases unmatched: 9. The chain's CDR3 is CASSRGQNLYGYTF. The CDR3, as DNA: TGTGCCAGCAGCCGGGGACAGAACTTATATGGCTACACCTTC.

The chain joins TRBV29-1 to TRBJ1-1, with TRBD1 as a possible D gene (5 bases). CDR3 length equals 14 residues. The germline V gene encodes CDR1 SQVTM and CDR2 ANQGSEA. V lost 5 bases, J lost 3 bases, and 16 bases lay in between. This CDR3 reads CSVQNRLRDTEAFF. CDR3 nucleotides: TGCAGCGTTCAGAACAGGCTACGGGACACTGAAGCTTTCTTT. Together with reference TRBV29-1 and TRBJ1-1, the CDR3 gives the full variable domain: SAVISQKPSRDICQRGTSLTIQCQVDSQVTMMFWYRQQPGQSLTLIATANQGSEATYESGFVIDKFPISRPNLTFSTLTVSNMSPEDSSIYLCSVQNRLRDTEAFFGQGTRLTVV.

This CDR3 is CASSLGGERNIQYF. CDR3 coding DNA: TGTGCCAGCAGCTTAGGTGGGGAAAGGAACATTCAGTACTTC. This chain uses TRBV7-2 with TRBJ2-4, with D uncertain. V shed 1 base and J shed 7 bases, with 11 bases lying between them. CDR1 SGHTA and CDR2 FQGNSA come from the germline V gene. This CDR3 contains 14 residues.

The genes are TRBV20-1 and TRBJ2-7; perhaps TRBD1 as D (5 bases). The germline CDR1 and CDR2 sequences are DFQATT and SNEGSKA (reference sequence). Between the trimmed V and J ends, which lost 0 bases and 3 bases, there was a span of 15 bases. The CDR3 contains 15 residues. DNA for the CDR3: TGCAGTGCTAGAGATCCCTCCCAGGGCCTCTACGAGCAGTACTTC. Translated: CSARDPSQGLYEQYF.

The chain links TRBV3-1 to TRBJ2-1, with D possibly matching TRBD2 (6 bases). The CDR3 has 18 residues. V was trimmed by 0 bases and J by 11 bases, leaving 26 bases between them. Germline CDR1 and CDR2: LGHDT and YNNKEL (reference sequence). CDR3 in amino acids: CASSQEAAEGPLSLKQFF. The CDR3 DNA follows: TGTGCCAGCAGCCAAGAGGCCGCGGAGGGTCCCCTCTCACTCAAGCAGTTCTTC.

The J gene is TRBJ1-1, the V gene TRBV20-1; TRBD1 is a possible D gene (6 bases). Per the germline V gene, CDR1 is DFQATT and CDR2 is SNEGSKA (reference sequence). V was shortened by 6 bases and J by 1 base, with 12 bases between the two germline ends. CDR3 length: 13 amino acids. Here the CDR3 DNA reads TGCAGTGCCCCAGACAGGAGGAACACTGAAGCTTTCTTT. It is translated as CSAPDRRNTEAFF.

The chain couples TRBV9 to TRBJ2-3; 10 bases are shared with TRBD2. Trimming cost V 3 bases and J 2 bases; bases outside gene matches: 3. Germline V gene data show CDR1 as SGDLS and CDR2 as YYNGEE. The CDR3 loop spans 15 amino acids. The CDR3 DNA reads TGTGCCAGCAGCGATAGCGGGGGGCTCACAGATACGCAGTATTTT. Its protein product is CASSDSGGLTDTQYF.

The gene calls are TRBV20-1 and TRBJ2-3; D is uncertain. The CDR3 runs to 12 residues. CDR1 DFQATT and CDR2 SNEGSKA come from the germline V gene (reference sequence). Trimming cost V 2 bases and J 3 bases, with 6 bases left between them. The CDR3 DNA reads TGCAGTGCTAGACTTACTACAGATACGCAGTATTTT. This translates into CSARLTTDTQYF.

This rearrangement joins TRBV3-1 to TRBJ2-5; D gene ambiguous. Trimming cost V 0 bases and J 2 bases, with 13 bases left between them. CDR3 length: 16 residues. The germline V gene has CDR1 LGHDT and CDR2 YNNKEL (reference sequence). DNA of the CDR3: TGTGCCAGCAGCCAAGATCCGCTGGCAGTTCAAGAGACCCAGTACTTC. Residues: CASSQDPLAVQETQYF.

CDR3 sequence (DNA): TGTGCCAGCAGCGACCGGGACAGGCTGGAAAAACTGTTTTTT. This gives the protein CASSDRDRLEKLFF. This chain links TRBV3-1 with TRBJ1-4; TRBD1 aligns across 8 bases. Germline CDR1 reads LGHDT; CDR2 reads YNNKEL (reference sequence). Unmatched junction bases numbered 7, after V lost 5 bases and J lost 8 bases. This CDR3 has 14 amino acids.

The chain has TRBV6-4 and TRBJ2-7; tentatively, D is TRBD2 (6 bases). The CDR3 consists of 17 residues. V was cut by 0 bases and J by 3 bases, with 18 bases left in between. Germline assignment: CDR1 MRHNA and CDR2 SNTAGT. The CDR3 DNA is TGTGCCAGCAGTGACTCGAATGGGGGACTCCTGATCTACGAGCAGTACTTC. It encodes CASSDSNGGLLIYEQYF.

The genes are TRBV29-1 and TRBJ2-1; 10 bases are shared with TRBD2. Germline V gene data show CDR1 as SQVTM and CDR2 as ANQGSEA. This CDR3 is 13 amino acids long. Unmatched junction bases numbered 6, after V lost 6 bases and J lost 7 bases. The CDR3 loop reads CSVGTSVWNEQFF. The CDR3, as DNA: TGCAGCGTCGGGACTAGCGTTTGGAATGAGCAGTTCTTC.

CDR3 DNA: TGCAGTGCTCTTAGGGGGAACTACGAGCAGTACTTC. This encodes CSALRGNYEQYF. This sequence joins TRBV20-1 and TRBJ2-4; maybe TRBD1 (6 bases). The J call may be mistaken, given a closer DNA end match to TRBJ2-7. The germline CDR1 and CDR2 sequences are DFQATT and SNEGSKA (reference sequence). The CDR3 loop spans 12 amino acids.